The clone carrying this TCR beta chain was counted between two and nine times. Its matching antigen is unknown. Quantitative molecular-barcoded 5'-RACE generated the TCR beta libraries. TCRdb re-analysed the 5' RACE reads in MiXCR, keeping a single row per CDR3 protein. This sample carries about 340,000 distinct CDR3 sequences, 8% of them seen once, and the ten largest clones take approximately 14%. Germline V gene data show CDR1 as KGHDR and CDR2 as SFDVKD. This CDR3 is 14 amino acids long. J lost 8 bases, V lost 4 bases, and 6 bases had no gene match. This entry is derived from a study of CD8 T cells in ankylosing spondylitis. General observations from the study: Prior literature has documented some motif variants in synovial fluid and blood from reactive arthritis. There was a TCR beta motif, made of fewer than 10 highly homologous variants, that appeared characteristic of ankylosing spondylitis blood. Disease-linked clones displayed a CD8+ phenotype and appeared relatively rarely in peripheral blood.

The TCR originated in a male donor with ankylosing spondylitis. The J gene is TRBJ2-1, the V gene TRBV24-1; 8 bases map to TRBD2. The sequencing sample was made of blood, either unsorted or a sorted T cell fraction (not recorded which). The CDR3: CATSDRTSIHEQFF. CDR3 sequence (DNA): TGTGCCACCAGTGACCGGACTAGCATCCATGAGCAGTTCTTC.